This paragraph reports one TCR beta chain. This record belongs to a study of control samples from healthy donors and cancer patients. Measured with immunoSEQ multiplex PCR; TCRdb has only the in-frame clones, and not every one. The sample has 170,000 or so clones, over 85% seen once. The TCR was taken from a man between 18 and 35 years old in good health. Sequencing used blood.

The CDR3 region is CASSIGGTGGFSEKLFF. CDR3 nucleotides: TGTGCCAGTAGTATAGGAGGGACAGGGGGCTTTTCTGAAAAACTGTTTTTT. V and J are TRBV19 and TRBJ1-4; 12 bases align to TRBD1. This CDR3 region has 17 residues. Germline CDR1 and CDR2: LNHDA and SQIVND (reference sequence). V was clipped by 1 base and J by 7 bases; unmatched bases: 7.